The 13 T cell receptor beta chains below all came from one sample that was sequenced in a study of blood T cell repertoires in COVID-19. Clones were sequenced by immunoSEQ multiplex PCR, and TCRdb holds only the in-frame ones, with some missing. The repertoire holds 200,000 to 250,000 clones, with about 85% as singletons. The sample comprised peripheral blood. The receptors were gathered from a man aged 40-49 years with acute or convalescent COVID-19.

This chain links TRBV2 with TRBJ2-1; tentative D call: TRBD2 (7 bases). The germline CDR1 and CDR2 sequences are SNHLY and FYNNEI. V was trimmed by 5 bases and J by 7 bases, leaving 18 bases between them. This CDR3 spans 15 amino acids. Here the CDR3 reads CASSYRAGVKNEQFF. The CDR3 nucleotides read TGTGCCAGCAGTTACAGGGCGGGGGTAAAGAATGAGCAGTTCTTC. Based on the CDR3 plus reference TRBV2 and TRBJ2-1, the full variable domain is EPEVTQTPSHQVTQMGQEVILRCVPISNHLYFYWYRQILGQKVEFLVSFYNNEISEKSEIFDDQFSVERPDGSNFTLKIRSTKLEDSAMYFCASSYRAGVKNEQFFGPGTRLTVL.

The V call is TRBV6-5, the J call TRBJ2-3; 7 bases map to TRBD2. V lost 6 bases and J lost 1; bases outside the gene matches: 4. The germline V gene has CDR1 MNHEY and CDR2 SVGAGI. The CDR3 extends over 14 amino acids. CDR3 bases: TGTGCCAGCAGATCTAGCGGAGGCACAGATACGCAGTATTTT. Protein sequence: CASRSSGGTDTQYF.

V usage is TRBV5-3 and J usage is TRBJ2-1, with TRBD2 identical over 12 bases. TRBV5-3 is recorded as an ORF, its role being uncertain. The V segment lost 1 base and the J segment 0 bases; nucleotides outside the gene matches: 5. The CDR3 is 18 amino acids. The CDR3 reads CARSLLLAGGSSYNEQFF. The CDR3 DNA sequence: TGTGCCAGAAGCTTGCTACTAGCGGGGGGTTCCTCCTACAATGAGCAGTTCTTC.

This chain joins TRBV19 and TRBJ1-2, with 8 bases identical to TRBD1. CDR3 length: 14 residues. The trim removed 10 bases at V and 8 bases at J, leaving 15 bases unmatched. Germline V gene sequence: CDR1 LNHDA, CDR2 SQIVND (reference sequence). The CDR3 bases are TGTGCCACGACGGTCTCCTGGGACAGGATAGGCTACACCTTC. This sequence encodes CATTVSWDRIGYTF.

The genes are TRBV28 and TRBJ2-3; D is perhaps TRBD2 (7 bases). Germline V gives CDR1 MDHEN, CDR2 SYDVKM. V was clipped by 5 bases and J by 3 bases, with 15 bases between them. This CDR3 has 15 residues. The CDR3 reads CASSTVGGLTDTQYF. CDR3 bases: TGTGCCAGCAGTACCGTGGGGGGGCTAACAGATACGCAGTATTTT. The full variable domain, its missing parts supplied by reference TRBV28 and TRBJ2-3, is DVKVTQSSRYLVKRTGEKVFLECVQDMDHENMFWYRQDPGLGLRLIYFSYDVKMKEKGDIPEGYSVSREKKERFSLILESASTNQTSMYLCASSTVGGLTDTQYFGPGTRLTVL.

J is TRBJ2-3 and V is TRBV19; unclear D gene. The germline V and J ends were trimmed by 5 bases and 3 bases, with 6 bases remaining between them. Germline V gene lookup returns CDR1 LNHDA and CDR2 SQIVND (reference sequence). CDR3 length: 12 amino acids. The CDR3 protein is CASSPTTDTQYF. The CDR3, as DNA: TGTGCCAGTAGTCCCACTACAGATACGCAGTATTTT.

The CDR3 DNA is TGTGCCAGCAGCTTAGGGGAGAGTTTTAGATCTTTCTTT. Its protein is CASSLGESFRSFF. V is TRBV11-2 and J is TRBJ1-1, with D uncertain. CDR1 and CDR2 from the germline V gene are SGHAT and FQNNGV. The V gene lost 1 base and the J gene lost 12 bases, with 15 bases spanning the gap. CDR3 length: 13 amino acids.

The chain joins TRBV5-1 to TRBJ2-7; D uncertain. Trimming removed 0 bases at V and 1 base at J, with 5 bases between. CDR3 length equals 13 residues. Germline V lookup: CDR1 SGHRS, CDR2 YFSETQ. CDR3 residues: CASSLGESYEQYF. The DNA of the CDR3 is TGCGCCAGCAGCTTGGGAGAATCCTACGAGCAGTACTTC.

The chain joins TRBV18 to TRBJ1-1, with D tentatively TRBD1 (6 bases). This CDR3 has 13 residues. V shed 8 bases and J shed 1 base, with 11 bases lying between them. In germline, CDR1 is KGHSH, CDR2 LQKENI. The chain's CDR3 is CASRTDQNTEAFF. CDR3 sequence (DNA): TGTGCCAGCCGGACAGATCAGAACACTGAAGCTTTCTTT.

This chain links TRBV28 with TRBJ1-2; 7 nucleotides align to TRBD1. Germline CDR1 MDHEN, CDR2 SYDVKM. The CDR3 is 14 amino acids. Losses at the gene ends were 6 bases for V and 4 bases for J; bases not matched to a gene: 8. The CDR3 bases are TGTGCCAGCAGCCCAGGGGACAGACTCTATGGCTACACCTTC. This encodes CASSPGDRLYGYTF.

CDR3 loop: CASSPGRRPSPTEAFF. Here the CDR3 DNA reads TGTGCCAGTAGCCCAGGTAGGCGCCCCAGTCCAACTGAAGCTTTCTTT. This chain joins TRBV19 and TRBJ1-1; no clear D gene. Trimming took off 6 bases at V and 5 bases at J, with 22 bases between the two ends. The CDR3 is 16 residues long. CDR1 LNHDA and CDR2 SQIVND come from the germline V gene (reference sequence).

The V gene is TRBV7-2, the J gene TRBJ1-1; a possible D gene is TRBD1 (5 bases). This CDR3 contains 13 residues. Trimming took 3 bases from V and 6 from J, leaving 11 bases between them. The germline V gene has CDR1 SGHTA and CDR2 FQGNSA. The CDR3 DNA is TGTGCCAGCAGCTTCGGCAGGGACTCTGAAGCTTTCTTT. Encoded protein: CASSFGRDSEAFF. Complete variable domain (other parts from reference TRBV7-2 and TRBJ1-1): GAGVSQSPSNKVTEKGKDVELRCDPISGHTALYWYRQSLGQGLEFLIYFQGNSAPDKSGLPSDRFSAERTGGSVSTLTIQRTQQEDSAVYLCASSFGRDSEAFFGQGTRLTVV.

V is TRBV7-3 and J is TRBJ1-2, with D uncertain. Germline V CDR1 and CDR2: SGHTA, FQGTGA. The CDR3 covers 17 residues. V shed 0 bases and J shed 4 bases, with 18 bases lying between them. The CDR3 DNA sequence: TGTGCCAGCAGCTTAACGCTTCCTGAGACACTGGTCTATGGCTACACCTTC. Protein product: CASSLTLPETLVYGYTF.